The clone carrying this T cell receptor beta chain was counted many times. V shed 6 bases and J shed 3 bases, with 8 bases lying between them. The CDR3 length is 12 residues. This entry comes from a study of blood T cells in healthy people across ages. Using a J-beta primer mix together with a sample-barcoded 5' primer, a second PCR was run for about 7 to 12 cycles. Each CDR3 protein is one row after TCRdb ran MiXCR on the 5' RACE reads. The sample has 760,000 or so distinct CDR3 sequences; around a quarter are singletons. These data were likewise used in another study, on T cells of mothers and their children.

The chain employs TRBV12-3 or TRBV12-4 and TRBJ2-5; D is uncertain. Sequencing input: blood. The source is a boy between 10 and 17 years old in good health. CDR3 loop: CASSLREETQYF. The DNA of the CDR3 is TGTGCCAGCAGCTTAAGAGAAGAGACCCAGTACTTC.